This TCR beta chain was obtained from a study of molecular identifiers for immune sequencing clone quantification. Study details: With replicates, the RNA of about 20,000 or 100,000 naive CD8 cells was split five ways and four were sequenced.

TCRdb ran MiXCR on the PCR reads and lists one entry per CDR3 protein. The profile shows about 630,000 distinct CDR3 sequences, about 25% of them singletons. Germline lookup yields CDR1 SGDLS and CDR2 YYNGEE. Trimming removed 0 bases at V and 3 bases at J, with 7 bases between. The CDR3 totals 14 residues. Points from the study as a whole: Among effectors, clones above 20 RNA copies held over 97% of molecules; among naive cells, under 1%.

Turning to this clonotype: Its antigen is unidentified.

The clonotype originates from a human donor in good health. Some libraries in this study had Jurkat cell RNA spiked in. The chain is built from TRBV9 and TRBJ2-1; D call uncertain. Sequenced input: naive CD8+ T cells from blood, with Jurkat cell RNA spiked in. Subset reported: FACS-sorted CD8+CD4-CCR7+CD45RA+ naive T cells. This CDR3 reads CASSVEGNYNEQFF. CDR3 DNA sequence: TGTGCCAGCAGCGTAGAGGGCAACTACAATGAGCAGTTCTTC.